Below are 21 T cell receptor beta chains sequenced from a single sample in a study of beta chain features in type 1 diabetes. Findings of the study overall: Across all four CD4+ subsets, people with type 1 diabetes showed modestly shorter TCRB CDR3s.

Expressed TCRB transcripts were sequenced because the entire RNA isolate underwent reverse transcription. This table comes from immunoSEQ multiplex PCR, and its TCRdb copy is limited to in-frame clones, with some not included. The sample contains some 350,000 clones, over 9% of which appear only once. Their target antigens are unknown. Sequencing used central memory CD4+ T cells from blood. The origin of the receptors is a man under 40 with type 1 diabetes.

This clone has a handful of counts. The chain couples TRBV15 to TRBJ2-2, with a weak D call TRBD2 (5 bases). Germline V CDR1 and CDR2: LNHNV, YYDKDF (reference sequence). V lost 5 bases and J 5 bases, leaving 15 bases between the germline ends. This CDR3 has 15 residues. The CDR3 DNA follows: TGTGCCACCAGCTATCCCGCTAGAGGGACCGGGGAGCTGTTTTTT. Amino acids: CATSYPARGTGELFF.

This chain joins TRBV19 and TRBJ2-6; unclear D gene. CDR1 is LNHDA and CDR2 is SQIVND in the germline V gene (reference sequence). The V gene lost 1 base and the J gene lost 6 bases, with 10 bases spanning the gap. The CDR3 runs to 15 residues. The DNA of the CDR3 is TGTGCCAGTAGTATAGGGCGGCTGCAGGCCAACGTCCTGACTTTC. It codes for CASSIGRLQANVLTF.

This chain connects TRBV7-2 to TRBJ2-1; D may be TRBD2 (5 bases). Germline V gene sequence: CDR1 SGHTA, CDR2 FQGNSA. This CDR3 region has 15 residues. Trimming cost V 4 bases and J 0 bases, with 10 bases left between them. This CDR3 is CASSSIRDSYNEQFF. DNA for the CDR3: TGTGCCAGCAGCTCAATCCGGGACTCCTACAATGAGCAGTTCTTC.

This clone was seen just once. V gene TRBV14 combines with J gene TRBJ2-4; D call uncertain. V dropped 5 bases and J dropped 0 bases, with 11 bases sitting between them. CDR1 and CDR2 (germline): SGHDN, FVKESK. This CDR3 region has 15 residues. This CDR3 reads CASSFGPLAKNIQYF. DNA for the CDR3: TGTGCCAGCAGCTTCGGACCGCTAGCCAAAAACATTCAGTACTTC.

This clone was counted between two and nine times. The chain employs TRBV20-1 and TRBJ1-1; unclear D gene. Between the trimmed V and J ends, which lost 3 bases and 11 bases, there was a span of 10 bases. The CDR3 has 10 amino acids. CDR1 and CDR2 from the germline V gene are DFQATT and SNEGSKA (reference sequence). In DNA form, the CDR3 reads TGCAGTGCTAGCGGAGAATTTGCTTTCTTT. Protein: CSASGEFAFF.

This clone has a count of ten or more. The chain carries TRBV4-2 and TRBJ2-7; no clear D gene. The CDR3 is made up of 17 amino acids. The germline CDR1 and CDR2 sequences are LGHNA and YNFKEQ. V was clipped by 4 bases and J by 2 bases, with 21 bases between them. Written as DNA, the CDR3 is TGTGCCAGCAGCCCTCTCATCGGCACAACAGCTACCTACGAGCAGTACTTC. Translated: CASSPLIGTTATYEQYF.

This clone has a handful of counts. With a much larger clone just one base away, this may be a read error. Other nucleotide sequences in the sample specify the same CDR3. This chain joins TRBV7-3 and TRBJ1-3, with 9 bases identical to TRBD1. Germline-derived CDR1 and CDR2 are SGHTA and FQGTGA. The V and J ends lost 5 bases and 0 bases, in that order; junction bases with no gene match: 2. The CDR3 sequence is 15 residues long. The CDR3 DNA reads TGTGCCAGCAGCCTGACAGGGGGCTCTGGAAACACCATATATTTT. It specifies CASSLTGGSGNTIYF.

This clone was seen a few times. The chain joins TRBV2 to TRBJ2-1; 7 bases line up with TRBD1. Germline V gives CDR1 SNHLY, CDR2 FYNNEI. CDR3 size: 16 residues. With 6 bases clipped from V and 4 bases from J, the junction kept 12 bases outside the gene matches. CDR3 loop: CASRDLTGSKYNEQFF. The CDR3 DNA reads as TGTGCCAGCAGGGACTTGACAGGGTCGAAATACAATGAGCAGTTCTTC.

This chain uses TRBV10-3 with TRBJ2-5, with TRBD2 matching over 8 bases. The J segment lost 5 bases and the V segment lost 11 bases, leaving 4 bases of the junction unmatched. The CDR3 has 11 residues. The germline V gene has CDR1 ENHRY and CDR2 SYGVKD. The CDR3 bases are TGTGCCTCCCGCGGGGGGGAGACCCAGTACTTC. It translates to CASRGGETQYF.

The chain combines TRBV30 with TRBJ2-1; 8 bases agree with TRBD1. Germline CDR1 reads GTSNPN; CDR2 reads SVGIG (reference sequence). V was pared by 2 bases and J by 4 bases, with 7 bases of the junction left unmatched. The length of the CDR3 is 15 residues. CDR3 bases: TGTGCCTGGAGTTACAGGGGGGCATTGTACAATGAGCAGTTCTTC. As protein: CAWSYRGALYNEQFF.

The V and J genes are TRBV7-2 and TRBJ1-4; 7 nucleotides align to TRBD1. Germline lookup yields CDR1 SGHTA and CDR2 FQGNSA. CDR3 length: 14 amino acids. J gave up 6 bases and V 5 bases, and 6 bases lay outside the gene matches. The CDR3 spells CASSLGTADEKLFF. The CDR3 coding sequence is TGTGCCAGCAGCCTCGGGACAGCGGATGAAAAACTGTTTTTT. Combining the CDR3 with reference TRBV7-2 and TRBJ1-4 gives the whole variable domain GAGVSQSPSNKVTEKGKDVELRCDPISGHTALYWYRQSLGQGLEFLIYFQGNSAPDKSGLPSDRFSAERTGGSVSTLTIQRTQQEDSAVYLCASSLGTADEKLFFGSGTQLSVL.

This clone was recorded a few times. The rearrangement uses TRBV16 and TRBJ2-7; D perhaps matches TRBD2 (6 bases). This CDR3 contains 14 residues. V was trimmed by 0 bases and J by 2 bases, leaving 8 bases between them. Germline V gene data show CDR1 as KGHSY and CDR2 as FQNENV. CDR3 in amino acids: CASSQSVAAYEQYF. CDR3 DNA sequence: TGTGCCAGCAGCCAATCAGTAGCGGCCTACGAGCAGTACTTC.

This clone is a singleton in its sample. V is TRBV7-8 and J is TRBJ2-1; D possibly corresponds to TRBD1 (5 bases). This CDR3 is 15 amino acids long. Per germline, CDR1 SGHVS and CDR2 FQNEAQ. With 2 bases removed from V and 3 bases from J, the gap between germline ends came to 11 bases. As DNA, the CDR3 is TGTGCCAGCAGCTTAACGACAGCTATCTACAATGAGCAGTTCTTC. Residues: CASSLTTAIYNEQFF.

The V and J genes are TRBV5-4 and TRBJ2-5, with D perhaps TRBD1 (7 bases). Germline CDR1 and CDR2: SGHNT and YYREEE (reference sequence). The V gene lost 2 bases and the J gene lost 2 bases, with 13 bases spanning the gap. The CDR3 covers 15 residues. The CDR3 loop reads CASSLGGGAQETQYF. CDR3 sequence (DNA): TGTGCCAGCAGCTTAGGGGGCGGGGCACAAGAGACCCAGTACTTC.

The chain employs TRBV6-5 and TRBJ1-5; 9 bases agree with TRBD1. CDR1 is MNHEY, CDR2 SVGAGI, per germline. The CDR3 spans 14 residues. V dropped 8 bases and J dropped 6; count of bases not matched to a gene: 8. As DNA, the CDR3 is TGTGCCAGCCGCGGGACAGGGAGTTTTCAGCCCCAGCATTTT. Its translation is CASRGTGSFQPQHF.

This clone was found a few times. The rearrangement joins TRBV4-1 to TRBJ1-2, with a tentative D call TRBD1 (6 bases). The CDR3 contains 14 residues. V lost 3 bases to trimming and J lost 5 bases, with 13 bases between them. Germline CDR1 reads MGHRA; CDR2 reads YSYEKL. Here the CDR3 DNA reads TGCGCCAGCAGCCAGATAGGGCAGGGGTATGGCTACACCTTC. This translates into CASSQIGQGYGYTF.

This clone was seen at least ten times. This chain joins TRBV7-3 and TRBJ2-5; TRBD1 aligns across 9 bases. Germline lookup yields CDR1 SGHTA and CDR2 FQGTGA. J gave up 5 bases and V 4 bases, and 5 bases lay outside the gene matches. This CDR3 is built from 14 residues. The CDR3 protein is CASSSTGGPETQYF. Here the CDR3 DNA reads TGTGCCAGCAGCTCAACAGGGGGCCCGGAGACCCAGTACTTC.

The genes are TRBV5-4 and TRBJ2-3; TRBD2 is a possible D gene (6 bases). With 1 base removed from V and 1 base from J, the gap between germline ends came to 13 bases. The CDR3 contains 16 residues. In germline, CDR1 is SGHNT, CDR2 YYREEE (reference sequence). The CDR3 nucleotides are TGTGCCAGCAGCTTGCGTTCAGGCGGGGGCACAGATACGCAGTATTTT. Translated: CASSLRSGGGTDTQYF.

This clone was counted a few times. As DNA, the CDR3 is TGTGCCAGCAGCCTCCCCCCAGAGACCCAGTACTTC. It translates to CASSLPPETQYF. This rearrangement joins TRBV7-2 to TRBJ2-5; D is undetermined. CDR3 length: 12 amino acids. V was shortened by 5 bases and J by 4 bases, with 8 bases between the two germline ends. The germline CDR1 and CDR2 sequences are SGHTA and FQGNSA. Supplemented by reference TRBV7-2 and TRBJ2-5, the full variable domain reads GAGVSQSPSNKVTEKGKDVELRCDPISGHTALYWYRQSLGQGLEFLIYFQGNSAPDKSGLPSDRFSAERTGGSVSTLTIQRTQQEDSAVYLCASSLPPETQYFGPGTRLLVL.

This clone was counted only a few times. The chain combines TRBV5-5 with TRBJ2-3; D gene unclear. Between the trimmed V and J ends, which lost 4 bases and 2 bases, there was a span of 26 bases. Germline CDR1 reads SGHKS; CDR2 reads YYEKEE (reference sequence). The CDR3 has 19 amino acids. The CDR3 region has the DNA TGTGCCAGCAGCACCGTTCCGCCCCGGGCTCGGAGCACCACAGATACGCAGTATTTT. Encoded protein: CASSTVPPRARSTTDTQYF. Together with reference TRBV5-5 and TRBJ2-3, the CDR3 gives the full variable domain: DAGVTQSPTHLIKTRGQQVTLRCSPISGHKSVSWYQQVLGQGPQFIFQYYEKEERGRGNFPDRFSARQFPNYSSELNVNALLLGDSALYLCASSTVPPRARSTTDTQYFGPGTRLTVL.

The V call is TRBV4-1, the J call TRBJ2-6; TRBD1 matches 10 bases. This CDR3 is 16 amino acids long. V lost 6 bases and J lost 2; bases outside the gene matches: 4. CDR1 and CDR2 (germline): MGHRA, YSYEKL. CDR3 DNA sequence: TGCGCCAGCAGGCCGACAGGGGGCGCTGGGGCCAACGTCCTGACTTTC. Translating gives CASRPTGGAGANVLTF.